This TCR beta chain was observed in a study of cytomegalovirus exposure and HLA in healthy donors. In the study overall: When 398 donors were genotyped, approximately 81% of them were found to fall in the Caucasian-associated ancestry cluster.

This CDR3 has 16 residues. The germline CDR1 and CDR2 sequences are SGHRS and YFSETQ. Trimming cost V 3 bases and J 0 bases; bases outside gene matches: 4. Worth noting for this clone: Its antigen is unidentified.

Study conclusions and caveats: CMV antigen specificity of a few CMV-associated chains was confirmed in vitro. The listing of roughly 160 TCR beta chains classed them as cytomegalovirus-associated.

PCR used 60 Vbeta primers and 13 Jbeta primers. Here immunoSEQ multiplex PCR was the method, and the copy in TCRdb shows in-frame clones only, minus some. This table has 55,000 to 85,000 clones, around 64% appearing once. The genes are TRBV5-1 and TRBJ2-1, with 9 bases lining up with TRBD1. The TCR sequence derives from a woman aged 50 to 65 in good health and CMV-seronegative. Sequenced sample: PBMCs. In DNA form, the CDR3 reads TGCGCCAGCAGCTCCGGGACAGGGAGCTCCTACAATGAGCAGTTCTTC. It specifies CASSSGTGSSYNEQFF.